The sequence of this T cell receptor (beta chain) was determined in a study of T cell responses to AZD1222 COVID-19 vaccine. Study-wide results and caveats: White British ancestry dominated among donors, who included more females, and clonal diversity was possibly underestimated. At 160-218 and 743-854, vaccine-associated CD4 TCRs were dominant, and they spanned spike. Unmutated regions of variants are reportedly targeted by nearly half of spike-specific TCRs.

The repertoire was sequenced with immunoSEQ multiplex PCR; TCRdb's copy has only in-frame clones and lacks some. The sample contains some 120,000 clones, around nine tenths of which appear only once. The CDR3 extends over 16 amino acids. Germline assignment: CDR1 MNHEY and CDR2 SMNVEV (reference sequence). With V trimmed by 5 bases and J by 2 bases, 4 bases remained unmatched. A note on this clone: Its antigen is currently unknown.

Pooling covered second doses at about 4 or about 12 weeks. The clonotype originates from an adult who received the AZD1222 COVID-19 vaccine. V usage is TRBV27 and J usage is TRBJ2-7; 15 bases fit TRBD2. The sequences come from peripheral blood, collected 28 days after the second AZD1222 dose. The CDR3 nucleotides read TGTGCCAGCAGTCTCGGACTAGCGGGAGGGCCCTACGAGCAGTACTTC. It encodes CASSLGLAGGPYEQYF.